This TCR beta chain was recovered during a study of T cell responses to AZD1222 COVID-19 vaccine. The germline CDR1 and CDR2 sequences are MNHNS and SASEGT. The CDR3 sequence is 10 residues long. The V gene lost 2 bases and the J gene lost 11 bases, with 6 bases spanning the gap. This clone was detected a few times. TCRdb's table, derived via immunoSEQ multiplex PCR, lists solely in-frame clones and lacks some. The repertoire has 120,000 or so clones, about nine tenths of them found once; the top ten carry approximately 8.1%. Specimen: peripheral blood, collected on day 0 of AZD1222 vaccination. This sequence joins TRBV6-1 and TRBJ1-1; D call uncertain. The TCR sequence derives from an adult in good health. The CDR3 here is CASSEYGAFF. CDR3 DNA: TGTGCCAGCAGTGAATACGGGGCTTTCTTT.